This T cell receptor beta chain was identified during a study of molecular identifiers for immune sequencing clone quantification. Study overall: Naive CD8 cell RNA, from roughly 20,000 or 100,000 cells, was split five ways in replicates, with four sequenced.

TCRdb re-called the PCR reads with MiXCR, one entry per CDR3 protein. The table lists under 600,000 distinct CDR3 sequences, about a fifth of them singletons. About this clonotype itself: The antigen is undetermined.

Study results and limitations: Whereas naive cells kept under 1% of molecules in clones above 20 RNA copies, such clones held over 97% in effectors. Among roughly 910,000 naive cells, spiked Jurkat TCR RNA from a single cell was reportedly detectable.

A CD8+CD4-CCR7+CD45RA+ phenotype served as the sorting definition for naive CD8 T cells. Looked up from germline, CDR1 is SGDLS and CDR2 is YYNGEE. The CDR3 covers 16 residues. With 4 bases removed from V and 0 bases from J, the gap between germline ends came to 14 bases. The chain employs TRBV9 and TRBJ2-1; D uncertain. Sequences were obtained from naive CD8+ T cells from blood, with Jurkat cell RNA spiked in. Regarding subset: FACS-sorted CD8+CD4-CCR7+CD45RA+ naive T cells. This TCR derives from a human donor in good health. Some libraries in this study had Jurkat cell RNA spiked in. CDR3: CASSPLGGSSYNEQFF. DNA for the CDR3: TGTGCCAGCAGCCCGCTGGGTGGAAGCTCCTACAATGAGCAGTTCTTC.